The next 25 T cell receptor beta chains were all read from a single sample in a study of blood T cell repertoires in COVID-19. Assay: immunoSEQ multiplex PCR; the TCRdb copy retains only in-frame clones and omits some. The sample carries about 190,000 clones, just under 85% recorded once. Sequenced: peripheral blood. These receptors came from a woman in her 70s with active or convalescent COVID-19.

The rearrangement uses TRBV5-1 and TRBJ2-3; D possibly corresponds to TRBD2 (6 bases). Trimming shortened V by 5 bases and J by 2 bases, and 15 bases separated the two germline ends. In germline, CDR1 is SGHRS, CDR2 YFSETQ. This CDR3 is 15 amino acids long. The CDR3, as DNA: TGCGCCAGCAGATCTAGCGTGAGCCTCACAGATACGCAGTATTTT. Protein sequence: CASRSSVSLTDTQYF.

The chain is built from TRBV13 and TRBJ2-1; 7 bases match TRBD2. V shed 6 bases and J 0 bases; nucleotides not matched to a gene: 8. Per the germline V gene, CDR1 is PRHDT and CDR2 is FYEKMQ (reference sequence). The CDR3 has 16 residues. CDR3 residues: CASREGVAGSYNEQFF. In nucleotides, the CDR3 is TGTGCCAGCAGAGAAGGGGTAGCGGGCTCCTACAATGAGCAGTTCTTC. Full variable domain (rest looked up from reference TRBV13 and TRBJ2-1): AAGVIQSPRHLIKEKRETATLKCYPIPRHDTVYWYQQGPGQDPQFLISFYEKMQSDKGSIPDRFSAQQFSDYHSELNMSSLELGDSALYFCASREGVAGSYNEQFFGPGTRLTVL.

The chain joins TRBV29-1 to TRBJ1-1; no firm D call. CDR1 and CDR2 from the germline V gene are SQVTM and ANQGSEA. There are 13 residues in the CDR3. V was trimmed by 3 bases and J by 1 base, leaving 9 bases between them. This CDR3 is CSVDPRTNTEAFF. CDR3 nucleotide sequence: TGCAGCGTTGATCCCAGAACGAACACTGAAGCTTTCTTT.

A few counts support this clone. This chain joins TRBV6-2 or TRBV6-3 and TRBJ2-4, with TRBD2 matching over 10 bases. The V gene's germline CDR1 is MNHEY and CDR2 SVGEGT. This CDR3 is built from 17 residues. The J segment lost 0 bases and the V segment lost 2 bases, leaving 4 bases of the junction unmatched. The CDR3 coding sequence is TGTGCCAGCAGTTACGGGATAGCGGGAGGAGCCAAAAACATTCAGTACTTC. This gives the protein CASSYGIAGGAKNIQYF.

This chain joins TRBV12-5 and TRBJ2-1; TRBD2 aligns across 7 bases. The germline CDR1 and CDR2 sequences are LGHNT and FRNRAP. V shed 7 bases, J shed 0 bases, and the junction held 6 bases outside the gene matches. The CDR3 contains 15 residues. CDR3 in amino acids: CASASGGGSYNEQFF. CDR3 DNA: TGTGCTAGTGCTTCGGGGGGAGGCTCCTACAATGAGCAGTTCTTC.

V usage is TRBV18 and J usage is TRBJ1-1, with D possibly matching TRBD1 (6 bases). V dropped 5 bases and J dropped 3 bases, with 10 bases sitting between them. CDR3 size: 13 residues. Germline V gives CDR1 KGHSH, CDR2 LQKENI. Written as DNA, the CDR3 is TGTGCCAGCTCAGGCGGGGGGCACACTGAAGCTTTCTTT. Translated, it gives CASSGGGHTEAFF.

The chain uses TRBV19 and TRBJ2-1, with 8 bases identical to TRBD2. The CDR3 covers 15 residues. The V gene end was trimmed by 3 bases and the J gene end by 4 bases; junction bases not matched to a gene: 5. From germline, CDR1 is LNHDA and CDR2 SQIVND (reference sequence). CDR3 amino acids: CASSMGTSGYNEQFF. In DNA, the CDR3 is TGTGCCAGTAGTATGGGCACTAGCGGATACAATGAGCAGTTCTTC. The full variable domain, with the rest looked up from reference TRBV19 and TRBJ2-1, is DGGITQSPKYLFRKEGQNVTLSCEQNLNHDAMYWYRQDPGQGLRLIYYSQIVNDFQKGDIAEGYSVSREKKESFPLTVTSAQKNPTAFYLCASSMGTSGYNEQFFGPGTRLTVL.

This chain uses TRBV3-1 (or the pseudogene TRBV3-2) with TRBJ1-4, with D uncertain. The germline V and J ends were trimmed by 0 bases and 13 bases, with 6 bases remaining between them. The CDR3 runs to 11 residues. Germline V gene sequence: CDR1 LGHDT, CDR2 YNNKEL (reference sequence). The CDR3 DNA sequence: TGTGCCAGCAGCCAAGAGGGAGGACTGTTTTTT. Its translation is CASSQEGGLFF.

This clone was found a few times. J is TRBJ1-1 and V is TRBV11-2; 9 nucleotides agree with TRBD1. V gave up 1 base and J gave up 5 bases; unmatched junction bases: 2. The CDR3 is 14 amino acids. From germline, CDR1 is SGHAT and CDR2 FQNNGV. CDR3: CASSLAGTGTEAFF. The CDR3 DNA reads TGTGCCAGCAGCTTAGCCGGGACAGGGACTGAAGCTTTCTTT.

The CDR3 coding sequence is TGTGCCAGCAGCTTGTCTGGACAGGGGGGCTACGAGCAGTACTTC. Encoded protein: CASSLSGQGGYEQYF. This chain uses TRBV5-6 with TRBJ2-7, with 10 bases fitting TRBD1. J gave up 3 bases and V 1 base, and 4 bases lay outside the gene matches. The CDR3 runs to 15 residues. The germline gives CDR1 SGHDT, CDR2 YYEEEE.

The CDR3 here is CASTAGQASYEQYF. The CDR3 region has the DNA TGTGCCAGCACCGCGGGCCAGGCCTCCTACGAGCAGTACTTC. This chain uses TRBV6-5 with TRBJ2-7, with a weak D call TRBD2 (5 bases). Germline values: CDR1 MNHEY, CDR2 SVGAGI. The V end lost 7 bases, the J end lost 0 bases, and 13 bases lay between the germline ends. The CDR3 contains 14 residues.

Only one count was recorded for this clone. The chain uses TRBV6-2 or TRBV6-3 and TRBJ2-2; TRBD2 matches at 13 bases. The CDR3 runs 19 residues. Trimming took 4 bases from V and 6 from J; bases not matched to a gene: 14. CDR1 MNHEY and CDR2 SVGEGT come from the germline V gene. DNA for the CDR3: TGTGCCAGCAGTTCTCGGAAAACTAGCGGGAGGGCCCTCGCCGGGGAGCTGTTTTTT. Its protein is CASSSRKTSGRALAGELFF.

V gene TRBV5-1 combines with J gene TRBJ1-1; 9 bases agree with TRBD1. The CDR3 totals 15 residues. J was trimmed by 1 base and V by 1 base; bases with no gene match: 2. Germline V gene data show CDR1 as SGHRS and CDR2 as YFSETQ. CDR3 protein: CASSLMGQGNTEAFF. CDR3 sequence (DNA): TGCGCCAGCAGCTTGATGGGACAGGGGAACACTGAAGCTTTCTTT. The full variable domain, with the rest looked up from reference TRBV5-1 and TRBJ1-1, is KAGVTQTPRYLIKTRGQQVTLSCSPISGHRSVSWYQQTPGQGLQFLFEYFSETQRNKGNFPGRFSGRQFSNSRSEMNVSTLELGDSALYLCASSLMGQGNTEAFFGQGTRLTVV.

This clone came up once. V usage is TRBV2 and J usage is TRBJ1-2; 11 positions agree with TRBD1. The germline V gene encodes CDR1 SNHLY and CDR2 FYNNEI. The CDR3 has 13 residues. Trimming cost V 5 bases and J 13 bases; bases outside gene matches: 9. The chain's CDR3 is CASSWDRGIIGTF. CDR3 coding DNA: TGTGCCAGCAGTTGGGACAGGGGGATCATCGGCACCTTC. Full variable domain (outside the CDR3, taken from reference TRBV2 and TRBJ1-2): EPEVTQTPSHQVTQMGQEVILRCVPISNHLYFYWYRQILGQKVEFLVSFYNNEISEKSEIFDDQFSVERPDGSNFTLKIRSTKLEDSAMYFCASSWDRGIIGTFGSGTRLTVV.

V and J are TRBV19 and TRBJ1-2; the D is unclear. This CDR3 has 13 residues. The V gene's germline CDR1 is LNHDA and CDR2 SQIVND (reference sequence). Between the trimmed V and J ends, which lost 9 bases and 2 bases, there was a span of 13 bases. As DNA, the CDR3 is TGTGCCAGCCAACTGGGAGGAAACTATGGCTACACCTTC. As protein: CASQLGGNYGYTF.

The chain couples TRBV5-6 to TRBJ2-7; the match to TRBD2 covers 7 bases. The V and J ends lost 1 base and 1 base, in that order; junction bases with no gene match: 5. This CDR3 contains 15 residues. CDR1 SGHDT and CDR2 YYEEEE come from the germline V gene. The CDR3 is CASSLRTSVSYEQYF. The CDR3 nucleotides are TGTGCCAGCAGCTTGAGAACTAGCGTATCCTACGAGCAGTACTTC.

This sequence joins TRBV19 and TRBJ1-5; 9 bases agree with TRBD1. V was pared by 6 bases and J by 8 bases, with 11 bases of the junction left unmatched. The germline V gene has CDR1 LNHDA and CDR2 SQIVND (reference sequence). There are 15 residues in the CDR3. This CDR3 reads CASSRDRVLTEPQHF. CDR3 in DNA: TGTGCCAGTAGCCGGGACAGGGTTCTCACTGAGCCCCAGCATTTT.

The V call is TRBV10-3, the J call TRBJ2-3; 8 positions agree with TRBD2. V dropped 10 bases and J dropped 4; count of bases not matched to a gene: 7. Germline CDR1 and CDR2: ENHRY and SYGVKD. The CDR3 consists of 13 residues. The CDR3 here is CATAGGIPDTQYF. In DNA form, the CDR3 reads TGTGCCACCGCGGGAGGAATCCCAGATACGCAGTATTTT.

The CDR3 region has the DNA TGTGCCAGCTCACAGGACAGTGCCTCCAATCAGCCCCAGCATTTT. This gives the protein CASSQDSASNQPQHF. The chain carries TRBV18 and TRBJ1-5, with D possibly TRBD1 on 6 matching bases. CDR1 and CDR2 from the germline V gene are KGHSH and LQKENI. V lost 4 bases and J lost 3, with 13 bases in between. This CDR3 comprises 15 residues.

V and J are TRBV29-1 and TRBJ2-5; perhaps TRBD1 as D (5 bases). Trimming shortened V by 1 base and J by 5 bases, and 8 bases separated the two germline ends. The germline CDR1 and CDR2 sequences are SQVTM and ANQGSEA. The CDR3 loop spans 12 amino acids. DNA of the CDR3: TGCAGCGTTGAAGGGGGCTCGGAGACCCAGTACTTC. Translated, it gives CSVEGGSETQYF. Full variable domain (rest looked up from reference TRBV29-1 and TRBJ2-5): SAVISQKPSRDICQRGTSLTIQCQVDSQVTMMFWYRQQPGQSLTLIATANQGSEATYESGFVIDKFPISRPNLTFSTLTVSNMSPEDSSIYLCSVEGGSETQYFGPGTRLLVL.

This clone was detected only once. This sequence joins TRBV12-5 and TRBJ2-1; the D is unclear. In germline, CDR1 is LGHNT, CDR2 FRNRAP. The V end lost 6 bases, the J end lost 0 bases, and 9 bases lay between the germline ends. The CDR3 covers 14 residues. The CDR3 bases are TGTGCTAGTGGCATTCTAAACTCCTACAATGAGCAGTTCTTC. Encoded protein: CASGILNSYNEQFF. Drawing the rest from reference TRBV12-5 and TRBJ2-1, the complete variable domain is DARVTQTPRHKVTEMGQEVTMRCQPILGHNTVFWYRQTMMQGLELLAYFRNRAPLDDSGMPKDRFSAEMPDATLATLKIQPSEPRDSAVYFCASGILNSYNEQFFGPGTRLTVL.

This clone came up a few times. The V call is TRBV19, the J call TRBJ1-1, with 10 positions matching TRBD1. V dropped 7 bases and J dropped 4; count of bases not matched to a gene: 15. The CDR3 covers 17 residues. CDR1 and CDR2 (germline): LNHDA, SQIVND (reference sequence). The CDR3 region has the DNA TGTGCCAGTACCACATTCGCCGGACAGGGGGGAAGCACTGAAGCTTTCTTT. The encoded protein is CASTTFAGQGGSTEAFF.

The CDR3 DNA sequence: TGCGCCAGCAGCCAGTACGCCACAGGGCCCTATGGCTACACCTTC. As protein: CASSQYATGPYGYTF. The chain is built from TRBV4-1 and TRBJ1-2; a weak D match, TRBD1 (6 bases). The V gene lost 3 bases and the J gene lost 4 bases, with 15 bases spanning the gap. Looked up from germline, CDR1 is MGHRA and CDR2 is YSYEKL. The CDR3 is 15 amino acids.

The V gene is TRBV30, the J gene TRBJ2-1; 9 bases agree with TRBD1. Germline loops: CDR1 GTSNPN, CDR2 SVGIG (reference sequence). Unmatched junction bases numbered 6, after V lost 3 bases and J lost 6 bases. CDR3 length equals 14 residues. The CDR3 is CAWRLRDRVNEQFF. For the CDR3, the DNA is TGTGCCTGGAGACTCCGGGACAGGGTCAATGAGCAGTTCTTC. The whole variable domain, filled in from reference TRBV30 and TRBJ2-1, reads SQTIHQWPATLVQPVGSPLSLECTVEGTSNPNLYWYRQAAGRGLQLLFYSVGIGQISSEVPQNLSASRPQDRQFILSSKKLLLSDSGFYLCAWRLRDRVNEQFFGPGTRLTVL.

This chain links TRBV25-1 with TRBJ2-2, with D hard to call. Germline V lookup: CDR1 MGHDK, CDR2 SYGVNS. The ends were cut back, 1 base at V and 4 bases at J, with 10 bases in the middle. The CDR3 extends over 15 amino acids. CDR3 coding DNA: TGTGCCAGCAGTGAATCCCTGGCCGTCACCGGGGAGCTGTTTTTT. Translated: CASSESLAVTGELFF.